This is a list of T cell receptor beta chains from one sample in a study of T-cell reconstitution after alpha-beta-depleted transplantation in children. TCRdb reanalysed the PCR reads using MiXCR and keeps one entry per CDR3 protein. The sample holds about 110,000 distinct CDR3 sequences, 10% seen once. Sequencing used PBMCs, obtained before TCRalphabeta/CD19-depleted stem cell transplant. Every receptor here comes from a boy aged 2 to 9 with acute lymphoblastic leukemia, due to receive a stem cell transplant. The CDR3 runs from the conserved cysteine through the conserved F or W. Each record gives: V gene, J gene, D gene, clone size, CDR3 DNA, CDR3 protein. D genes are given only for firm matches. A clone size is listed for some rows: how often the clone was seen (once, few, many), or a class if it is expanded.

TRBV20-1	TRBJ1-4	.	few	TGCAGTGGTTTAGCAACTAATGAAAAACTGTTTTTT	CSGLATNEKLFF
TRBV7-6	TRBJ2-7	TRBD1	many	TGTGCCAGCAGCTTAAGTCACAGGGGCGAGCAGTACTTC	CASSLSHRGEQYF
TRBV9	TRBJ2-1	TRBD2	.	TGTGCCAGCAGCTTGGGACTAGCGGGAGATGACAATGAGCAGTTCTTC	CASSLGLAGDDNEQFF
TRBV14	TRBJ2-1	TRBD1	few	TGTGCCAGCAGCCAGAGAACAGGGGTCAACACTCAAACCTACAATGAGCAGTTCTTC	CASSQRTGVNTQTYNEQFF
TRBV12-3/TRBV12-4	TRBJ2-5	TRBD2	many	TGTGCCAGCAGTTACGGGACTATCCAAGAGACCCAGTACTTC	CASSYGTIQETQYF
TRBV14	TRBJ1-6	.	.	TGTGCCAGCAAGCCAGATAATTCACCCCTCCACTTT	CASKPDNSPLHF
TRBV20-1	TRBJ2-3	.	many	TGCAGTGCTAGAAGATCCCTAGTTACAGATACGCAGTATTTT	CSARRSLVTDTQYF
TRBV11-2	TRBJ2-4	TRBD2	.	TGTGCCAGCAGCTTGCCAGGACTAGCGCCCTTAGCCAAAAACATTCAGTACTTC	CASSLPGLAPLAKNIQYF
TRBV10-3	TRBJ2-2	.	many	TGTGCCATCAGTGAGACTAGCACCGGGGAGCTGTTTTTT	CAISETSTGELFF
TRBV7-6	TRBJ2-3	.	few	TGTGCCAGCAGCTTAGGGGGGGGGGGCCAGCAGTATTTT	CASSLGGGGQQYF
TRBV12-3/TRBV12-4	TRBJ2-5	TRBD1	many	TGTGCCAGCCGACAGGGCTATGGGGAGACCCAGTACTTC	CASRQGYGETQYF
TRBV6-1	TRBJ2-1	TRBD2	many	TGTGCCAGCTACCCTGGTCCGGGACTAGCGGGGATCTTC	CASYPGPGLAGIF
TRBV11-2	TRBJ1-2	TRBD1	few	TGTGCCTCGAAAGGGACAGGCTATGGCTACACCTTC	CASKGTGYGYTF